The rows below give T cell receptor beta chains drawn from one sample of a study of memory CD4+ T cells and cytomegalovirus serostatus. Here immunoSEQ multiplex PCR was the method, and the copy in TCRdb shows in-frame clones only, minus some. The table shows about 50,000 clones, with just under 80% occurring only once. The sequenced material came from memory CD4+ T cells from blood. The receptors originated from an adult in good health and CMV-seronegative. The CDR3 runs from the conserved cysteine through the conserved F or W. A D gene is named only where the DNA matches it firmly. Size is omitted from some rows. Given values are once, few, many or a class for expanded clones.

clone size	V gene	J gene	D gene	CDR3 DNA	CDR3 protein
.	TRBV20-1	TRBJ2-5	.	TGCAGTGCTAGCGGGGAAGAGACCCAGTACTTC	CSASGEETQYF
.	TRBV2	TRBJ1-2	.	TGTGCCACCATGAGTGGGGGGCTAGGGGGCTACACCTTC	CATMSGGLGGYTF
few	TRBV30	TRBJ2-7	.	TGTGCCTGGAGTGTAAAAGAAGGGCACCTGTACTTC	CAWSVKEGHLYF
.	TRBV28	TRBJ2-3	.	TGTGCCAGCGGCGACGCGGAGGGGTACGTTACAGATACGCAGTATTTT	CASGDAEGYVTDTQYF
.	TRBV6-1	TRBJ2-2	TRBD1	TGTGCCAGCAGTGGGTGGGACAGCTCGAACACCGGGGAGCTGTTTTTT	CASSGWDSSNTGELFF
.	TRBV7-6	TRBJ2-3	TRBD1	TGTGCCAGCAGCTCTCGGACAGGGATGACAGATACGCAGTATTTT	CASSSRTGMTDTQYF
.	TRBV28	TRBJ1-2	.	TGTGCCAGCAGTCCCCCTGGGCCAGGCTACACCTTC	CASSPPGPGYTF
.	TRBV25-1	TRBJ2-7	TRBD2	TGTGCCAGCAGTGAAATCCAGACTAGCGTCCACGAGCAGTACTTC	CASSEIQTSVHEQYF
few	TRBV6-4	TRBJ2-1	.	TGTGCCAGCAGTGCCTCGGGGAATGAGCAGTTCTTC	CASSASGNEQFF
.	TRBV2	TRBJ2-5	.	TGTGCCAGCAGTGAACGGTATACCCAGTACTTC	CASSERYTQYF
.	TRBV5-4	TRBJ1-2	.	TGTGCCAGCAGCTTGGTTGGGACACCTAATGGCTACACCTTC	CASSLVGTPNGYTF
.	TRBV5-1	TRBJ1-2	TRBD1	TGCGCCAGCAGCACTGGACAGGGAGGTTACTATGGCTACACCTTC	CASSTGQGGYYGYTF
.	TRBV11-2	TRBJ1-2	TRBD1	TGTGCCAGCAGCCGGACAGGGGGCCGTTATGGCTACACCTTC	CASSRTGGRYGYTF
.	TRBV5-6	TRBJ2-1	.	TGTGCCAGCAGCTTGGGGTCTGAGGATGAGCAGTTCTTC	CASSLGSEDEQFF
.	TRBV5-1	TRBJ1-5	.	TGCGCCAGCAGCTTGGAGGCTGGGGGTCAGCCCCAGCATTTT	CASSLEAGGQPQHF
.	TRBV6-5	TRBJ1-2	.	TGTGCCAGCACCTACTCAGCACCGGGGTGGGATGGCTACACCTTC	CASTYSAPGWDGYTF
.	TRBV15	TRBJ2-2	.	TGTGCCACCCGAGGAAGCCGGCTCACCGGGGAGCTGTTTTTT	CATRGSRLTGELFF
.	TRBV18	TRBJ1-1	.	TGTGCCAGCTCCACCGACAGGAACACTGAAGCTTTCTTT	CASSTDRNTEAFF
.	TRBV12-1	TRBJ2-7	.	TGTGCCAGCAGCTCCAGCGGATACGAGCAGTACTTC	CASSSSGYEQYF
.	TRBV27	TRBJ1-2	TRBD1	TGTGCCAGCAGTTCAGGTTCGGACAGGCTCTATGGCTACACCTTC	CASSSGSDRLYGYTF
once	TRBV11-2	TRBJ2-1	.	TGTGCCAGCAGCTTAACCGGGACCCCGGGGCAGTTCTTC	CASSLTGTPGQFF
.	TRBV2	TRBJ1-5	.	TGTGCCAGCGAGGTTCGGGGGGCGGATCAGCCCCAGCATTTT	CASEVRGADQPQHF
few	TRBV18	TRBJ1-6	.	TGTGCCAGCTCACCACCGATAGAGGGTTCACCCCTCCACTTT	CASSPPIEGSPLHF
once	TRBV29-1	TRBJ1-1	TRBD1	TGCAGCGTTGGGGGCGACAGGGGGCCGGGAACTGAAGCTTTCTTT	CSVGGDRGPGTEAFF
.	TRBV25-1	TRBJ2-1	.	TGTGCCAGCAGTGAAGGGTCGGGGGCCATATACAATGAGCAGTTCTTC	CASSEGSGAIYNEQFF
.	TRBV19	TRBJ1-5	TRBD1	TGTGCCAGTAGGAACAGGGGAAGCAATCAGCCCCAGCATTTT	CASRNRGSNQPQHF
.	TRBV5-6	TRBJ1-2	.	TGTGCCAGCAGCTTCTGGGTCTTCCTCCGGGACTATGGCTACACCTTC	CASSFWVFLRDYGYTF
.	TRBV5-1	TRBJ2-7	TRBD2	TGCGCCAGCAGCTTGGGGCTAGCGGGAGGCTTTTTCACCTACGAGCAGTACTTC	CASSLGLAGGFFTYEQYF
.	TRBV11-2	TRBJ2-7	.	TGTGCCAGCAGCTCACTTCCTAAATACCGGATCTCCTCCTACGAGCAGTACTTC	CASSSLPKYRISSYEQYF
once	TRBV29-1	TRBJ2-4	.	TGCAGCGCTACCGGGGCCATGACCAAAAACATTCAGTACTTC	CSATGAMTKNIQYF
.	TRBV2	TRBJ2-2	TRBD1	TGTGCCAGCAGGCCTACAGGGGGCGGATATGGCGGGGAGCTGTTTTTT	CASRPTGGGYGGELFF
.	TRBV18	TRBJ1-1	.	TGTGCCAGCTCACCCCTTGACCGGGCGGACACTGAAGCTTTCTTT	CASSPLDRADTEAFF
.	TRBV5-1	TRBJ2-7	TRBD1	TGCGCCAGCAGCTTGGTTTCCGGGACAGGGGGCTACGAGCAGTACTTC	CASSLVSGTGGYEQYF
.	TRBV11-3	TRBJ2-3	.	TGTGCCAGCAGCTTAACAGGAGAGAGCAATACGCAGTATTTT	CASSLTGESNTQYF
.	TRBV4-2	TRBJ2-7	TRBD2	TGTGCCAGCAGCCAAGTTTCGACTAGCGGGGAATACGAGCAGTACTTC	CASSQVSTSGEYEQYF
few	TRBV28	TRBJ2-3	TRBD2	TGTGCCAGCAGTCACGCCCTGTCCCTCAGCGGGGACACAGATACGCAGTATTTT	CASSHALSLSGDTDTQYF
.	TRBV4-1	TRBJ1-2	.	TGCGCCAGCAGCCCCCTCGGGCCCGTTCTTAACTATGGCTACACCTTC	CASSPLGPVLNYGYTF
.	TRBV6-6	TRBJ2-3	.	TGTGCCAGCAACGAGGGAGGGGGCACGGATACGCAGTATTTT	CASNEGGGTDTQYF
medium-sized	TRBV11-2	TRBJ2-7	.	TGTGCCAGCAGCTTAGACCTCTTGGGGGCGCGCTACGAGCAGTACTTC	CASSLDLLGARYEQYF